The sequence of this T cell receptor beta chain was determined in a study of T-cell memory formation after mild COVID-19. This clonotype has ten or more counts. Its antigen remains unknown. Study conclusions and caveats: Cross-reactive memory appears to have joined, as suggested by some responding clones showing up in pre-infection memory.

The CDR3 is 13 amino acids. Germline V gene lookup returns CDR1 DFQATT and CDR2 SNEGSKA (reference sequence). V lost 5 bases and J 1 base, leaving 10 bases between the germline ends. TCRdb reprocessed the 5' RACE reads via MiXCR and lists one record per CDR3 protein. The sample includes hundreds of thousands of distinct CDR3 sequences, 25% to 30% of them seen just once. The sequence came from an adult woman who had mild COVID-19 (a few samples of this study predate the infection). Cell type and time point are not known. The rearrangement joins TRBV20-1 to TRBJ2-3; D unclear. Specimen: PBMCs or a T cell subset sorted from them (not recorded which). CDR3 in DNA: TGCAGTGCTCCACTCTACGGCACAGATACGCAGTATTTT. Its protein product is CSAPLYGTDTQYF.